This TCR beta chain was observed in a study of blood T cell repertoires in COVID-19. The wider study: The United States, Italy and Spain provided the acute and convalescent COVID-19 samples. Sources were T cells, B-cell-depleted T cells, or PBMCs; the material itself was cDNA or gDNA.

The CDR3 is 15 amino acids. V dropped 3 bases and J dropped 4 bases, with 13 bases sitting between them. Germline lookup yields CDR1 SGHAT and CDR2 FQNNGV. In the original workflow: Reference gene primer amplification gave estimated nucleated cell counts. Assay: immunoSEQ multiplex PCR; the TCRdb copy retains only in-frame clones and omits some. That table is the source of V, J and clone size, and D and trimming were worked out from the DNA. The sample contains about 280,000 clones, 86% of which appear only once. This sequence joins TRBV11-2 and TRBJ2-1, with TRBD2 as a possible D gene (7 bases). Sequenced: peripheral blood. The TCR sequence derives from a woman in her 70s with COVID-19, enrolled during active disease. CDR3 residues: CASSLEGGPYNEQFF. DNA for the CDR3: TGTGCCAGCAGCTTGGAGGGGGGGCCTTACAATGAGCAGTTCTTC.